Listed below are T cell receptor beta chains from one sample, sequenced in a study of blood T cells in healthy people across ages. TCRdb re-derived calls from the 5' RACE reads in MiXCR, one entry per CDR3 protein. The table lists around 620,000 distinct CDR3 sequences, 25% to 30% of them singletons. Sequenced: blood. These receptors originate from a woman in her sixties or seventies in good health. The CDR3 runs from the conserved cysteine through the conserved F or W. The order of the fields is CDR3 DNA, CDR3 protein, clone size, V gene, J gene, D gene. The D gene is left open where the match is weak. Size is stated for part of the rows, as once, few or many counts, or as a class when the clone is expanded.

cdr3_nt: TGCAGCGTTAACCACGGGGGGCTCAAACTTAACTATGGCTACACCTTC
cdr3_aa: CSVNHGGLKLNYGYTF
clone_size: NA
v_call: TRBV29-1
j_call: TRBJ1-2
d_call: NA

cdr3_nt: TGTGCCAGCAGTGAGGGGGCCCGGCTTGGGGCCAACGTCCTGACTTTC
cdr3_aa: CASSEGARLGANVLTF
clone_size: NA
v_call: TRBV2
j_call: TRBJ2-6
d_call: NA

cdr3_nt: TGTGCCAGCAGCTACCCCCCAGGGGCGCGGGGCTACACCTTC
cdr3_aa: CASSYPPGARGYTF
clone_size: few
v_call: TRBV7-8
j_call: TRBJ1-2
d_call: NA

cdr3_nt: TGTGCCAGCAGTTTATTTACGGGAGGATTGAACACCATATATTTT
cdr3_aa: CASSLFTGGLNTIYF
clone_size: few
v_call: TRBV12-3/TRBV12-4
j_call: TRBJ1-3
d_call: NA

cdr3_nt: TGCAGCGTCGCATCCCAGGGCTCTGGGGCCAACGTCCCGACTTTC
cdr3_aa: CSVASQGSGANVPTF
clone_size: NA
v_call: TRBV29-1
j_call: TRBJ2-6
d_call: NA

cdr3_nt: TGTGCCAGCAAGCAGGGAGGGTACTCCTACGAGCAGTACTTC
cdr3_aa: CASKQGGYSYEQYF
clone_size: NA
v_call: TRBV6-1
j_call: TRBJ2-7
d_call: TRBD2

cdr3_nt: TGTGCCAGCAGCGTCACAGGGGGGGAGACCCAGTACTTC
cdr3_aa: CASSVTGGETQYF
clone_size: few
v_call: TRBV11-3
j_call: TRBJ2-5
d_call: TRBD1

cdr3_nt: TGTGCCAGACGGGACAGGCTTGACTCTGGGGCCAACGTCCTGACTTTC
cdr3_aa: CARRDRLDSGANVLTF
clone_size: NA
v_call: TRBV27
j_call: TRBJ2-6
d_call: TRBD1

cdr3_nt: TGTGCCAGCAGTACGACAGGGGGCGAGAATCAGCCCCAGCATTTT
cdr3_aa: CASSTTGGENQPQHF
clone_size: few
v_call: TRBV4-2
j_call: TRBJ1-5
d_call: TRBD1

cdr3_nt: TGTGCCAGCAGCTTCGGACTAGCCGAGCAGTTCTTC
cdr3_aa: CASSFGLAEQFF
clone_size: few
v_call: TRBV7-3
j_call: TRBJ2-1
d_call: TRBD2

cdr3_nt: TGTGCCAGCAGCGGGGGGTCTGGCTACGAGCAGTACTTC
cdr3_aa: CASSGGSGYEQYF
clone_size: few
v_call: TRBV9
j_call: TRBJ2-7
d_call: NA

cdr3_nt: TGTGCCAGCAGCTTAGTGGTGACTAGCGGTCACACCGGGGAGCTGTTTTTT
cdr3_aa: CASSLVVTSGHTGELFF
clone_size: NA
v_call: TRBV7-2
j_call: TRBJ2-2
d_call: TRBD2

cdr3_nt: TGTGCCAGCAGCTTATTTGCTAGCGGGGGTTTTCAGTACTTC
cdr3_aa: CASSLFASGGFQYF
clone_size: few
v_call: TRBV7-9
j_call: TRBJ2-4
d_call: TRBD2

cdr3_nt: TGTGCCATCAGTGGAGGAAGGGGGAGCCCCTACAATGAGCAGTTCTTC
cdr3_aa: CAISGGRGSPYNEQFF
clone_size: NA
v_call: TRBV10-3
j_call: TRBJ2-1
d_call: NA

cdr3_nt: TGTGCCAGCAGTTTTCGAGGTGTAGCCAAAAACATTCAGTACTTC
cdr3_aa: CASSFRGVAKNIQYF
clone_size: few
v_call: TRBV12-3/TRBV12-4
j_call: TRBJ2-4
d_call: NA